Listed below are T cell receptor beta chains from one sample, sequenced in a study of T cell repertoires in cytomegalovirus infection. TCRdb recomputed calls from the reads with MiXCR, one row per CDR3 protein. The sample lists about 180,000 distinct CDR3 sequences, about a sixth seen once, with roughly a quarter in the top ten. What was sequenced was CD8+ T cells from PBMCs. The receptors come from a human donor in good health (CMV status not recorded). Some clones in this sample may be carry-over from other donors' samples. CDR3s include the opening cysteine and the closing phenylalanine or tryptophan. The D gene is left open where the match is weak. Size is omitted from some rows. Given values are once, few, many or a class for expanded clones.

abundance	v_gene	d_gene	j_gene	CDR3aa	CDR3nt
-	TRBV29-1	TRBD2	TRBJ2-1	CSVSGTSGYNEQFF	TGCAGCGTATCTGGGACTAGCGGGTACAATGAGCAGTTCTTC
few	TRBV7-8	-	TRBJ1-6	CASSLAGLNSPLHF	TGTGCCAGCAGCTTAGCTGGGTTAAATTCACCCCTCCACTTT
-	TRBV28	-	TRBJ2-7	CASSPWTDSYEQYF	TGTGCCAGCAGTCCCTGGACAGACTCCTACGAGCAGTACTTC
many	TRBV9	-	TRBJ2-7	CASSPSEYEQYF	TGTGCCAGCAGCCCCAGCGAATACGAGCAGTACTTC
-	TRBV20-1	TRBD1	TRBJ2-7	CSARSWTGGQYEQYF	TGCAGTGCTAGATCCTGGACAGGGGGTCAGTACGAGCAGTACTTC
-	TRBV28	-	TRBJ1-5	CASSLFRQTSNQPQHF	TGTGCCAGCAGTTTATTTAGACAGACTAGCAATCAGCCCCAGCATTTT
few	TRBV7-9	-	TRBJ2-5	CASSSPQRGQETQYF	TGTGCCAGCAGCTCCCCTCAGAGGGGTCAAGAGACCCAGTACTTC
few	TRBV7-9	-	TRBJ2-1	CASSPVDYPKDNEQFF	TGTGCCAGCAGCCCCGTGGACTATCCAAAGGACAATGAGCAGTTCTTC
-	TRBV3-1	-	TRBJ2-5	CASSQEFAVETQYF	TGTGCCAGCAGCCAAGAGTTCGCAGTAGAGACCCAGTACTTC
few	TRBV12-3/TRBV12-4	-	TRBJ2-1	CASSPKTSSNEQFF	TGTGCCAGCAGTCCGAAGACTAGTTCTAATGAGCAGTTCTTC
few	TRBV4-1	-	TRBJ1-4	CASSQEGQLREKLFF	TGCGCCAGCAGCCAAGAAGGACAGTTAAGAGAAAAACTGTTTTTT
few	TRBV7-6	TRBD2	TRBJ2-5	CASSLTSLTGQETQYF	TGTGCCAGCAGCTTGACTAGCCTGACGGGACAAGAGACCCAGTACTTC
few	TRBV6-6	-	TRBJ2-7	CASSDTTLSGKSYEQYF	TGTGCCAGCAGCGATACCACCTTGTCGGGGAAGTCCTACGAGCAGTACTTC
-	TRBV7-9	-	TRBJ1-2	CASSARDIPDLNYGYTF	TGTGCCAGCAGCGCCCGGGACATTCCTGACCTTAACTATGGCTACACCTTC
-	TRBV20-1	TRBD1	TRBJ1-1	CSAHRGNTEAFF	TGCAGTGCGCACAGGGGGAACACTGAAGCTTTCTTT
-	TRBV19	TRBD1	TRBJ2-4	CASSRDRSTMAKNIQYF	TGTGCCAGTAGTAGGGACAGATCCACCATGGCCAAAAACATTCAGTACTTC
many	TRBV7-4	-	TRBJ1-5	CASSSFLREPQHF	TGTGCCAGCAGCTCTTTCTTAAGGGAGCCCCAGCATTTT
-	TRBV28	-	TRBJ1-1	CASSFVDTEAFF	TGTGCCAGCAGTTTTGTGGACACTGAAGCTTTCTTT
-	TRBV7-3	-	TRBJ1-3	CASSRWEKIGNTIYF	TGTGCCAGCAGTAGATGGGAGAAAATTGGAAACACCATATATTTT
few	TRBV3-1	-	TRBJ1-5	CASSQDRSGANLQHF	TGTGCCAGCAGCCAAGATCGGTCGGGGGCGAATCTCCAGCATTTT
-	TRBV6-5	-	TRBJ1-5	CASSSGVSKPQHF	TGTGCCAGCAGTTCGGGGGTTTCTAAGCCCCAGCATTTT
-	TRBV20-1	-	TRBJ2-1	CSARDNTGTQYYNEQFF	TGCAGTGCTAGAGACAACACCGGGACTCAATACTACAATGAGCAGTTCTTC
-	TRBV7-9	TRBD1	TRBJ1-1	CASSLAAGTGGVGAFF	TGTGCCAGCAGCTTAGCGGCCGGGACAGGTGGTGTTGGGGCTTTCTTT
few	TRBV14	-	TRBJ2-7	CASSQVRGPNRYEQYF	TGTGCCAGCAGCCAAGTCCGAGGGCCGAACCGCTACGAGCAGTACTTC
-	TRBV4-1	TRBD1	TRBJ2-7	CASSRDRGNEQYF	TGCGCCAGCAGCCGCGACAGGGGGAACGAGCAGTACTTC
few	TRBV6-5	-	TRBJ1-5	CASSPRTGNQPQHF	TGTGCCAGCAGTCCCCGAACAGGGAATCAGCCCCAGCATTTT
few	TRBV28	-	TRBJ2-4	CASRDLETIQYF	TGTGCCAGCAGAGACCTGGAAACCATTCAGTACTTC
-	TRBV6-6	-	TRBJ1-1	CASREHGFEAFF	TGTGCCAGCAGGGAACATGGGTTTGAAGCTTTCTTT
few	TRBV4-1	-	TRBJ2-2	CASGPRLPNTGELFF	TGCGCCAGCGGGCCGAGGCTACCGAACACCGGGGAGCTGTTTTTT
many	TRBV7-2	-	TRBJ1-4	CASSHEVEATNEKLFF	TGTGCCAGCAGCCACGAGGTAGAAGCAACTAATGAAAAACTGTTTTTT
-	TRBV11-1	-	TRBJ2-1	CASSLVATGPWGDEQFF	TGTGCCAGCAGCTTAGTCGCTACCGGACCCTGGGGGGATGAGCAGTTCTTC
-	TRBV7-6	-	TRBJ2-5	CASSLRAWQKNPTQYF	TGTGCCAGCAGCTTACGGGCGTGGCAGAAGAATCCGACCCAGTACTTC
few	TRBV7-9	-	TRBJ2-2	CASSFKGTGELFF	TGTGCCAGCAGCTTTAAGGGGACCGGGGAGCTGTTTTTT
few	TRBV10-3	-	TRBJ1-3	CAIAALSGNTIYF	TGTGCCATCGCGGCCCTCTCTGGAAACACCATATATTTT
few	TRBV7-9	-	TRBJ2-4	CASTPDVGVGHKNIQYF	TGTGCCAGCACCCCAGACGTGGGTGTGGGGCACAAAAACATTCAGTACTTC
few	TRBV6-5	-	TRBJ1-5	CASSPGLYSNQPQHF	TGTGCCAGCAGCCCCGGCCTTTATAGCAATCAGCCCCAGCATTTT
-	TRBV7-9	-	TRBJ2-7	CASSPNGDEQYF	TGTGCCAGCAGCCCGAATGGGGACGAGCAGTACTTC
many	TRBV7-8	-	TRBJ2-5	CASNHQETQYF	TGTGCCAGCAACCATCAAGAGACCCAGTACTTC
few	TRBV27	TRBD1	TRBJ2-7	CASSSGQGYYEQYF	TGTGCCAGCAGTTCTGGACAGGGATACTACGAGCAGTACTTC
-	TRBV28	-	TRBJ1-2	CASSLGFVRGYTF	TGTGCCAGCAGTTTAGGATTTGTACGGGGCTACACCTTC
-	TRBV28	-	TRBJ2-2	CASSSRGSGTGELFF	TGTGCCAGCAGTTCCCGGGGATCGGGCACCGGGGAGCTGTTTTTT
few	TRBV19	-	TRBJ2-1	CASSIAGGHYNEQFF	TGTGCCAGTAGTATAGCAGGGGGGCACTACAATGAGCAGTTCTTC
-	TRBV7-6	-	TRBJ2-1	CASSLGGGPSYNEQFF	TGTGCCAGCAGCTTAGGTGGCGGACCCTCCTACAATGAGCAGTTCTTC
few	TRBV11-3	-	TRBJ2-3	CASSLAFTGTQYF	TGTGCCAGCAGCCTTGCGTTCACGGGTACGCAGTATTTT
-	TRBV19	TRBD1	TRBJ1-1	CASSIATGAFSTEAFF	TGTGCCAGTAGTATCGCCACAGGGGCCTTCAGCACTGAAGCTTTCTTT
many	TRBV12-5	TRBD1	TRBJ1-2	CASGSSDRPFFF	TGTGCTAGTGGTTCCTCGGACAGGCCTTTCTTCTTC
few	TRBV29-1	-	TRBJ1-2	CSAVTTGGYTF	TGCAGCGCGGTAACGACGGGAGGCTACACCTTC
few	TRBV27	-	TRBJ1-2	CASTTGPNYGYTF	TGTGCCAGCACGACAGGACCTAACTATGGCTACACCTTC
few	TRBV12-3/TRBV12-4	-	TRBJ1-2	CASSLAATDPNYGYTF	TGTGCCAGCAGTTTAGCAGCGACAGATCCAAACTATGGCTACACCTTC
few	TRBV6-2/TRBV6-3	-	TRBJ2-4	CASSYSEGRFAKNIQYF	TGTGCCAGCAGTTACTCGGAAGGACGGTTTGCCAAAAACATTCAGTACTTC
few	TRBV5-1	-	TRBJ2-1	CASSLFGDPTNEQFF	TGCGCCAGCAGCCTCTTTGGGGACCCTACCAATGAGCAGTTCTTC
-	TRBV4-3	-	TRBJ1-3	CASSQGEAGNTIYF	TGCGCCAGCAGCCAAGGGGAAGCTGGAAACACCATATATTTT
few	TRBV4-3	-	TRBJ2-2	CASSRGLANTGELFF	TGCGCCAGCAGCCGAGGATTAGCTAACACCGGGGAGCTGTTTTTT
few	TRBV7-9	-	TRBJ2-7	CASSLIFGEGPGWQYF	TGTGCCAGCAGCTTAATATTCGGAGAGGGACCCGGATGGCAGTACTTC
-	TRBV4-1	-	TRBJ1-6	CASSQDLGGGDSPLHF	TGCGCCAGCAGCCAAGATCTCGGGGGAGGGGATTCACCCCTCCACTTT
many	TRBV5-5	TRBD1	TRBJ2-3	CASSWDRGQLTDTQYF	TGTGCCAGCAGCTGGGACAGGGGACAACTCACAGATACGCAGTATTTT
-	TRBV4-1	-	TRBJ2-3	CASSQEESSLGSDTQYF	TGCGCCAGCAGCCAAGAGGAGTCTAGTCTTGGGTCAGATACGCAGTATTTT